The 10 T cell receptor beta chains below come from one sample, sequenced in a study of cytomegalovirus exposure and HLA in healthy donors. PCR primers comprised 60 Vbeta and 13 Jbeta primers. Sequencing was performed with immunoSEQ multiplex PCR; in TCRdb, only in-frame clones are kept and a portion is missing. The table has around 170,000 clones, about three quarters seen once. Sequencing input: PBMCs. Source of these receptors: a man younger than 35 in good health and CMV-seronegative.

V is TRBV7-2 and J is TRBJ2-3; TRBD1 matches at 9 bases. After removal of 5 bases from V and 8 bases from J, the junction contained 8 bases not matched to a gene. Germline V lookup: CDR1 SGHTA, CDR2 FQGNSA. The CDR3 extends over 14 amino acids. The CDR3 DNA reads TGTGCCAGCAGCACTGGACAGGGGAGGAGTACGCAGTATTTT. It encodes CASSTGQGRSTQYF.

J is TRBJ1-5 and V is TRBV19, with D unclear. CDR3 length equals 17 residues. CDR1 LNHDA and CDR2 SQIVND come from the germline V gene (reference sequence). Trimming took off 2 bases at V and 0 bases at J, with 14 bases between the two ends. The CDR3 bases are TGTGCCAGTAGTATAACCCCGGGAGGTTATAGCAATCAGCCCCAGCATTTT. Its protein product is CASSITPGGYSNQPQHF.

This clone was seen a few times. The chain is built from TRBV7-6 and TRBJ2-5; 8 nucleotides align to TRBD1. Gene TRBJ2-7 matches the end of the DNA better, so the J call may be wrong. The germline CDR1 and CDR2 sequences are SGHVS and FNYEAQ. CDR3 length: 14 residues. The CDR3 region has the DNA TGTGCCAGCAGCTGGGGGACAGGACCCTACGAGCAGTACTTC. Protein sequence: CASSWGTGPYEQYF.

The chain is built from TRBV6-1 and TRBJ2-7, with 12 bases lining up with TRBD2. This CDR3 is 15 amino acids long. Germline V gene data show CDR1 as MNHNS and CDR2 as SASEGT. J gave up 3 bases and V 3 bases, and 3 bases lay outside the gene matches. CDR3: CASSETSGRLYEQYF. The CDR3 bases are TGTGCCAGCAGTGAGACTAGCGGGAGACTCTACGAGCAGTACTTC.

Points on this clone: A junction boundary mismatches the germline segment, possibly from a read error. The rearrangement uses TRBV7-3 and TRBJ2-2; TRBD2 might be the D (5 bases). CDR1 is SGHTA and CDR2 is FQGTGA in the germline V gene. The CDR3 is made up of 12 amino acids. CDR3 in DNA: TGTGCCAGCAGCTTTTACACCGGGGAGCTGTTCTTT. Encoded protein: CASSFYTGELFF. The whole variable domain, filled in from reference TRBV7-3 and TRBJ2-2, reads GAGVSQTPSNKVTEKGKYVELRCDPISGHTALYWYRQSLGQGPEFLIYFQGTGAADDSGLPNDRFFAVRPEGSVSTLKIQRTERGDSAVYLCASSFYTGELFFGEGSRLTVL.

This rearrangement joins TRBV19 to TRBJ1-2, with D unclear. The CDR3 runs 12 residues. Trimming removed 10 bases from V and 4 bases from J, with 13 bases in between. Germline V lookup: CDR1 LNHDA, CDR2 SQIVND (reference sequence). The CDR3 loop reads CATTTHPYGYTF. The CDR3 nucleotides are TGTGCCACCACGACACATCCCTATGGCTACACCTTC.

V and J are TRBV5-4 and TRBJ1-1; D remains unclear. This CDR3 spans 15 amino acids. Germline-derived CDR1 and CDR2 are SGHNT and YYREEE (reference sequence). V was pared by 0 bases and J by 0 bases, with 9 bases between. This CDR3 is CASSLGTVMNTEAFF. CDR3 DNA sequence: TGTGCCAGCAGCTTGGGAACAGTGATGAACACTGAAGCTTTCTTT.

CDR3 DNA: TGTGCCAGCAGCTTAGGACAGAGGAAGAGCAATCAGCCCCAGCATTTT. It is translated as CASSLGQRKSNQPQHF. The genes are TRBV7-2 and TRBJ1-5, with a possible D match to TRBD1 (5 bases). CDR1 is SGHTA, CDR2 FQGNSA, per germline. Trimming stripped 1 base from V and 1 base from J, with 11 bases between. The CDR3 runs 16 residues.

V usage is TRBV7-2 and J usage is TRBJ2-2, with D unresolved. The CDR3 contains 14 residues. V gave up 2 bases and J gave up 1 base, with 5 bases separating them. The germline V gene has CDR1 SGHTA and CDR2 FQGNSA. CDR3 residues: CASSLNWNTGELFF. DNA for the CDR3: TGTGCCAGCAGCTTAAACTGGAACACCGGGGAGCTGTTTTTT.

V is TRBV7-8 and J is TRBJ2-2; 9 bases fit TRBD2. The V gene end was trimmed by 5 bases and the J gene end by 7 bases; junction bases not matched to a gene: 8. From germline, CDR1 is SGHVS and CDR2 FQNEAQ. The CDR3 is 15 residues long. The CDR3 loop is CASSLLAGVSGELFF. For the CDR3, the DNA is TGTGCCAGCAGCCTTTTAGCGGGAGTTAGCGGGGAGCTGTTTTTT.